This T cell receptor (beta chain) appears in the sequencing data of a study of shared clonotypes between healthy human individuals. Replicate PCRs from sorted subsets contained approximately 190 ng DNA, which is around 30,000 T cell genomes. The data were produced by immunoSEQ multiplex PCR, yet TCRdb's version contains in-frame clones alone and is incomplete. The sample contains hundreds of thousands of clones, 98% of which appear only once. This CDR3 region has 18 residues. Looked up from germline, CDR1 is SGHAT and CDR2 is FQNNGV. The V and J ends lost 1 base and 4 bases respectively, with 20 bases between them. Remarks on this clone: The antigen is unknown.

CD45RO-negative, CCR7-positively selected cells formed the naive CD8 fraction, excluding terminally differentiated effector memory CD45RA+ cells. Study-level points and caveats: The sharing of about 5% of naive CD4 clonotypes was seen across a handful of donors.

The sequence came from a man under 40 in good health. V is TRBV11-2 and J is TRBJ2-1, with D possibly matching TRBD2 (5 bases). Sequencing was performed on naive CD8+ T cells sorted from blood. CDR3 loop: CASSLGVLRDQPYNEQFF. In nucleotides, the CDR3 is TGTGCCAGCAGCTTAGGGGTCCTACGGGATCAACCGTACAATGAGCAGTTCTTC.